The clone carrying this TCR beta chain has only a few counts. Sample barcodes and UMIs were carried by the TCR alpha and TCR beta cDNA libraries that 5'RACE generated with constant-segment primers. TCRdb processed the 5' RACE reads anew with MiXCR; each CDR3 protein has one entry. The data hold about 180,000 distinct CDR3 sequences, with under 20% observed a single time. The source of the sample is a study of T-cell memory formation after mild COVID-19. The V gene lost 4 bases and the J gene lost 8 bases, with 17 bases spanning the gap. The CDR3 runs 15 residues. In germline, CDR1 is KGHDR, CDR2 SFDVKD.

This chain uses TRBV24-1 with TRBJ2-1; D possibly corresponds to TRBD2 (7 bases). This sequence originates from an adult woman who had mild COVID-19 (a few samples of this study predate the infection). Cell type and time point are not known. The sequenced material came from PBMCs or a T cell subset sorted from them (not recorded which). The CDR3 DNA is TGTGCCACCAGTGACCTCGCGGCGGGGGCCCATGAGCAGTTCTTC. This encodes CATSDLAAGAHEQFF.